Following are 15 T cell receptor beta chains from one sample sequenced in a study of blood T cells in healthy people across ages (dated by TCRdb to the mid-2010s). Libraries were constructed by 5' RACE. The run used an Illumina HiSeq 2500. A second about 7 to 12 cycle PCR used a sample-barcoded 5' primer and a J-beta primer mix. The raw public data were reprocessed by TCRdb itself: fastp quality trimming at Q25, MiXCR clonotype calling, in-frame beta chains only. Identical CDR3 protein sequences are pooled into one entry, listed with their most common genes and DNA. Counted in this sample were more than 1,400,000 distinct CDR3 sequences; around 39% of them appeared once. In total, the top ten clones hold 7.9% of the sample. The sample comprised blood. The receptors originated from a woman between 18 and 29 years old in good health.

This clonotype was seen a handful of times. This rearrangement joins TRBV6-1 to TRBJ1-6, with D possibly being TRBD1 (5 bases). Trimming stripped 7 bases from V and 7 bases from J, with 14 bases between. Germline-derived CDR1 and CDR2 are MNHNS and SASEGT. The CDR3 loop spans 14 amino acids. The CDR3 loop reads CASIPGRLNSPLHF. CDR3 bases: TGTGCCAGCATCCCGGGACGGCTAAATTCACCCCTCCACTTT.

This clonotype was seen more than once but under ten times. This chain joins TRBV20-1 and TRBJ2-7; 8 bases are a match to TRBD1. CDR1 and CDR2 (germline): DFQATT, SNEGSKA (reference sequence). The CDR3 consists of 14 residues. Unmatched junction bases numbered 9, after V lost 6 bases and J lost 2 bases. The CDR3 region is CSALDRGPPYEQYF. The CDR3 DNA follows: TGCAGTGCCTTAGACAGGGGCCCACCCTACGAGCAGTACTTC.

The V and J genes are TRBV5-1 and TRBJ2-7; a weak D match, TRBD1 (5 bases). Near its end, the DNA agrees better with TRBJ2-5, so the J call may be wrong. This CDR3 has 15 residues. Germline lookup yields CDR1 SGHRS and CDR2 YFSETQ. The CDR3 reads CASSQGAQSSETQYF. For the CDR3, the DNA is TGCGCCAGCAGCCAAGGGGCCCAAAGCTCGGAGACCCAGTACTTC.

The chain joins TRBV20-1 to TRBJ2-5; TRBD2 aligns across 13 bases. The germline V gene encodes CDR1 DFQATT and CDR2 SNEGSKA (reference sequence). The CDR3 is 14 amino acids. After removal of 6 bases from V and 3 bases from J, the junction contained 4 bases not matched to a gene. The CDR3, as DNA: TGCAGTGCGACTAGCGGGAGGACCAAAGAGACCCAGTACTTC. Residues: CSATSGRTKETQYF.

This chain connects TRBV15 to TRBJ2-7; the D gene could be TRBD1 or TRBD2 (6 bases each). This CDR3 comprises 18 residues. Germline V gene lookup returns CDR1 LNHNV and CDR2 YYDKDF (reference sequence). V shed 1 base and J shed 4 bases, with 23 bases lying between them. CDR3 nucleotide sequence: TGTGCCACCAGCAGAGGCTGGAGGGAGTCAGGGGTCCCGTACGAGCAGTACTTC. Translated: CATSRGWRESGVPYEQYF.

The J gene is TRBJ2-7, the V gene TRBV21-1; TRBD2, the table's D call, lacks a check against the DNA. The DNA end lines up better with TRBJ2-5; the J call may be wrong. TRBV21-1 is a known pseudogene. The CDR3 is made up of 17 amino acids. The CDR3 loop is CASSKGEGAHRGETQYF. In DNA form, the CDR3 reads TGTGCCAGCAGCAAAGGGGAAGGCGCGCATCGGGGGGAGACCCAGTACTTC.

The sample holds one count of this clonotype. The rearrangement links TRBV7-8 to TRBJ2-3; D perhaps matches TRBD2 (5 bases). Germline V gene data show CDR1 as SGHVS and CDR2 as FQNEAQ. Trimming cost V 6 bases and J 9 bases, with 25 bases left between them. The CDR3 is 16 amino acids. CDR3 in DNA: TGTGCCAGCAGATCCCCCAGCGGAGTGGCGGCTAGAACGCAGTATTTT. The encoded protein is CASRSPSGVAARTQYF.

The chain combines TRBV12-3 or TRBV12-4 with TRBJ2-2; the match to TRBD1 covers 8 bases. The CDR3 extends over 14 amino acids. Germline trimming cut 1 base from V and 7 bases from J; bases unmatched to any gene: 2. The CDR3 region is CASSLGTGFGELFF. CDR3 nucleotide sequence: TGTGCCAGCAGTTTAGGGACAGGGTTCGGGGAGCTGTTTTTT.

The chain carries TRBV7-2 and TRBJ2-3; D is unclear. Germline CDR1 is SGHTA and CDR2 is FQGNSA. Trimming cost V 3 bases and J 0 bases, with 13 bases left between them. This CDR3 is built from 16 residues. CDR3 in amino acids: CASSFNSPPSTDTQYF. Written as DNA, the CDR3 is TGTGCCAGCAGCTTTAACAGTCCCCCTAGCACAGATACGCAGTATTTT.

The chain links TRBV27 to TRBJ2-5; 12 nucleotides align to TRBD2. V trimming: 5 bases; J trimming: 5 bases; junction bases outside the gene matches: 9. This CDR3 comprises 16 residues. The germline V gene encodes CDR1 MNHEY and CDR2 SMNVEV (reference sequence). CDR3 protein: CASSPLTSGGRETQYF. The DNA of the CDR3 is TGTGCCAGCAGTCCCTTGACTAGCGGGGGCCGGGAGACCCAGTACTTC.

The CDR3 coding sequence is TGTGCCAGCAGTTTATTGGCCAGCGGGGGGGCCCTCGTCACCGGGGAGCTGTTTTTT. Translated: CASSLLASGGALVTGELFF. V and J are TRBV27 and TRBJ2-2, with 10 positions matching TRBD2. The V gene's germline CDR1 is MNHEY and CDR2 SMNVEV (reference sequence). J lost 4 bases, V lost 1 base, and 12 bases had no gene match. The CDR3 length is 19 residues.

The V call is TRBV20-1, the J call TRBJ1-2; D uncertain. The CDR3 length is 16 residues. Trimming cost V 2 bases and J 8 bases, with 24 bases left between them. The germline gives CDR1 DFQATT, CDR2 SNEGSKA (reference sequence). The CDR3 bases are TGCAGTGCTAGAAACAGTGGCCAAAGTCTACTTCTCGGCTACACCTTC. As protein: CSARNSGQSLLLGYTF.

V and J are TRBV5-1 and TRBJ2-3; the D gene is possibly TRBD2 (5 bases). Germline CDR1 reads SGHRS; CDR2 reads YFSETQ. Trimming cost V 0 bases and J 4 bases, with 24 bases left between them. This CDR3 has 19 amino acids. The CDR3 here is CASSLGSSETWYAPDTQYF. CDR3 bases: TGCGCCAGCAGCTTGGGTAGTAGCGAGACCTGGTATGCCCCAGATACGCAGTATTTT.

The chain links TRBV11-2 to TRBJ2-3; 15 bases fit TRBD2. CDR3 size: 17 residues. The junction had 8 bases not matched to a gene; V was cut back by 7 bases and J by 3 bases. The V gene's germline CDR1 is SGHAT and CDR2 FQNNGV. This chain's CDR3 is CASKRTSGGARTDTQYF. The DNA for the CDR3 is TGTGCCAGCAAAAGGACTAGCGGGGGGGCCCGTACAGATACGCAGTATTTT.

The chain links TRBV12-3 or TRBV12-4 to TRBJ2-7; the match to TRBD2 covers 9 bases. The junction had 12 bases not matched to a gene; V was cut back by 6 bases and J by 12 bases. The CDR3 runs to 13 residues. The CDR3 loop reads CASSPRGRAWAYF. CDR3 in DNA: TGTGCCAGCAGCCCCCGCGGGAGGGCCTGGGCGTACTTC.